These 21 T cell receptor beta chains share one sample of origin, sequenced in a study of cytomegalovirus exposure and HLA in healthy donors (TCRdb year 2017). Library preparation was by the immunoSEQ multiplex PCR assay. The multiplex PCR relied on a mix of 60 forward primers for TCR Vbeta segments and 13 reverse primers for TCR Jbeta segments. TCRdb took this table from immuneACCESS and kept in-frame rearrangements with V and J called. Such tables lack part of the clones; where checked against another copy, unresolved V genes explain under half of the gap, and the rest is unexplained. The sample table contains roughly 120,000 clones; only one count was recorded for approximately 69% of them. More than 9% of the sample belongs to the ten largest clones. Sequencing was done on a sample of PBMCs. These TCRs come from a woman in her fifties or sixties in good health and CMV-seropositive.

The chain joins TRBV27 to TRBJ2-7; 8 nucleotides match TRBD1. Unmatched junction bases numbered 5, after V lost 5 bases and J lost 5 bases. This CDR3 is 13 amino acids long. Germline CDR1 is MNHEY and CDR2 is SMNVEV (reference sequence). CDR3 sequence: CASSLGQGHEQYF. The DNA for the CDR3 is TGTGCCAGCAGTCTTGGACAGGGCCACGAGCAGTACTTC.

The CDR3 DNA is TGCGCCAGCAGCTTGGAAGGGGGACCGTCGGGTTCCGGCTACACCTTC. This encodes CASSLEGGPSGSGYTF. This sequence joins TRBV5-1 and TRBJ1-2; a weak D match, TRBD1 (6 bases). Trimming shortened V by 0 bases and J by 8 bases, and 20 bases separated the two germline ends. This CDR3 is built from 16 residues. From germline, CDR1 is SGHRS and CDR2 YFSETQ.

This clone was observed a few times. The chain couples TRBV15 to TRBJ2-1; D is possibly TRBD2 (6 bases). Trimming stripped 1 base from V and 2 bases from J, with 9 bases between. Looked up from germline, CDR1 is LNHNV and CDR2 is YYDKDF (reference sequence). The CDR3 has 15 residues. CDR3 sequence: CATSRGREPYNEQFF. Written as DNA, the CDR3 is TGTGCCACCAGCAGAGGGAGGGAACCCTACAATGAGCAGTTCTTC.

V and J are TRBV2 and TRBJ1-2; D possibly corresponds to TRBD1 (5 bases). The CDR3 contains 14 residues. Per germline, CDR1 SNHLY and CDR2 FYNNEI. Deletions cut 3 bases from V and 0 bases from J, with 8 bases between. CDR3 residues: CASSDRGANYGYTF. The CDR3 DNA reads as TGTGCCAGCAGTGATCGGGGGGCTAACTATGGCTACACCTTC.

This chain uses TRBV27 with TRBJ1-5, with D possibly being TRBD1 (5 bases). Deletions cut 6 bases from V and 7 bases from J, with 13 bases between. The CDR3 covers 13 residues. Germline CDR1 MNHEY, CDR2 SMNVEV (reference sequence). The CDR3: CASRPQGFQPQHF. CDR3 sequence (DNA): TGTGCCAGCAGGCCTCAGGGTTTCCAGCCCCAGCATTTT.

The V call is TRBV28, the J call TRBJ2-1, with D possibly being TRBD2 (6 bases). CDR3 length equals 13 residues. The germline CDR1 and CDR2 sequences are MDHEN and SYDVKM. Trimming cost V 1 base and J 8 bases, with 9 bases left between them. CDR3 nucleotide sequence: TGTGCCAGCAGTTTATTATCGGGAGATGAGCAGTTCTTC. As protein: CASSLLSGDEQFF.

The chain links TRBV6-5 to TRBJ2-3, with D possibly being TRBD1 (5 bases). Trimming shortened V by 5 bases and J by 0 bases, and 12 bases separated the two germline ends. The CDR3 consists of 15 residues. In germline, CDR1 is MNHEY, CDR2 SVGAGI. The CDR3 sequence is CASSSRQPSTDTQYF. DNA for the CDR3: TGTGCCAGCAGTAGCAGACAGCCCAGCACAGATACGCAGTATTTT.

This chain uses TRBV28 with TRBJ1-5; the D is unclear. The CDR3 is 14 residues long. V was trimmed by 7 bases and J by 1 base, leaving 11 bases between them. Germline values: CDR1 MDHEN, CDR2 SYDVKM. The CDR3 coding sequence is TGTGCCAGCACCCCGCCACAAAGCAATCAGCCCCAGCATTTT. This translates into CASTPPQSNQPQHF.

The chain joins TRBV5-1 to TRBJ2-2; tentative D call: TRBD2 (5 bases). Trimming shortened V by 3 bases and J by 6 bases, and 12 bases separated the two germline ends. The CDR3 sequence is 14 residues long. CDR1 is SGHRS and CDR2 is YFSETQ in the germline V gene. Here the CDR3 reads CASSWAPGSGELFF. In nucleotides, the CDR3 is TGCGCCAGCAGCTGGGCGCCGGGATCCGGGGAGCTGTTTTTT.

The rearrangement joins TRBV27 to TRBJ1-6, with TRBD1 matching 10 bases. The CDR3 covers 17 residues. Germline V CDR1 and CDR2: MNHEY, SMNVEV (reference sequence). The ends lost 6 bases at V and 10 bases at J; junction bases unmatched: 15. The DNA of the CDR3 is TGTGCCAGCAGGGGACAGGGGCCCCCTGGTCGTGACTCACCCCTCCACTTT. Amino acids: CASRGQGPPGRDSPLHF.

V gene TRBV2 combines with J gene TRBJ1-5, with D hard to call. Trimming shortened V by 5 bases and J by 2 bases, and 10 bases separated the two germline ends. The CDR3 is made up of 14 amino acids. Germline CDR1 reads SNHLY; CDR2 reads FYNNEI. CDR3 coding DNA: TGTGCCAGCAGTCCTATGAGGGGCAATCAGCCCCAGCATTTT. It encodes CASSPMRGNQPQHF.

This clone appeared a few times. The V gene is TRBV10-3, the J gene TRBJ1-1, with 9 bases aligning to TRBD1. The CDR3 consists of 12 residues. Germline loops: CDR1 ENHRY, CDR2 SYGVKD. V shed 4 bases and J 12 bases; nucleotides not matched to a gene: 6. The CDR3, as DNA: TGTGCCATCAGTGTGGACAGGGGCGAAACTTTCTTT. This sequence encodes CAISVDRGETFF.

The chain recombines TRBV6-1 with TRBJ1-1; tentative D call: TRBD1 (6 bases). Germline V gene lookup returns CDR1 MNHNS and CDR2 SASEGT. V was shortened by 5 bases and J by 0 bases, with 10 bases between the two germline ends. This CDR3 region has 14 residues. CDR3 sequence reads: CASSKDSLNTEAFF. CDR3 coding DNA: TGTGCCAGCAGTAAGGACAGTTTGAACACTGAAGCTTTCTTT.

This chain joins TRBV5-1 and TRBJ1-1; 8 bases line up with TRBD1. Germline CDR1 and CDR2: SGHRS and YFSETQ. CDR3 length equals 15 residues. V lost 2 bases to trimming and J lost 2 bases; unmatched junction nucleotides: 5. The DNA for the CDR3 is TGCGCCAGCAGCTTTACCAGGGGGCAAAACACTGAAGCTTTCTTT. Its protein is CASSFTRGQNTEAFF.

The V and J genes are TRBV11-2 and TRBJ2-2; 7 nucleotides line up with TRBD2. CDR3 length: 15 amino acids. With V trimmed by 5 bases and J by 8 bases, 11 bases remained unmatched. Germline-derived CDR1 and CDR2 are SGHAT and FQNNGV. CDR3 coding DNA: TGTGCCAGCAGCGCTCGCGGGACTATGGGTGGGGAGCTGTTTTTT. Translated: CASSARGTMGGELFF.

This clone was detected only a few times. The chain links TRBV19 to TRBJ1-1; D remains ambiguous. CDR3 size: 13 residues. Per germline, CDR1 LNHDA and CDR2 SQIVND (reference sequence). Between the trimmed V and J ends, which lost 3 bases and 4 bases, there was a span of 9 bases. The CDR3 reads CASSIGVITEAFF. Written as DNA, the CDR3 is TGTGCCAGTAGTATCGGAGTCATCACTGAAGCTTTCTTT.

The J gene is TRBJ1-1, the V gene TRBV12-5; possible D gene TRBD1, 6 bases. CDR1 and CDR2 from the germline V gene are LGHNT and FRNRAP. Deletions cut 4 bases from V and 7 bases from J, with 16 bases between. The CDR3 is made up of 14 amino acids. CDR3 bases: TGTGCTAGTGGTTCTATGGGGGCTTGGGGTGAAGCTTTCTTT. Translation gives CASGSMGAWGEAFF.

This clone showed up just a few times. The chain combines TRBV7-3 with TRBJ2-1, with 10 bases matching TRBD1. The CDR3 sequence is 19 residues long. Germline CDR1 SGHTA, CDR2 FQGTGA. Trimming removed 6 bases from V and 5 bases from J; junction bases left unmatched: 19. The CDR3 sequence: CASRRTGGYGSERDNEQFF. CDR3 sequence (DNA): TGTGCCAGCAGGAGGACAGGGGGTTATGGTAGCGAGAGGGACAATGAGCAGTTCTTC.

This chain's CDR3 is CASSFGTGGRNTEAFF. The CDR3 DNA follows: TGTGCCAGCAGTTTCGGGACAGGGGGCAGAAACACTGAAGCTTTCTTT. The chain joins TRBV28 to TRBJ1-1; 12 bases fit TRBD1. This CDR3 has 16 amino acids. Unmatched junction bases numbered 4, after V lost 3 bases and J lost 2 bases. CDR1 is MDHEN and CDR2 is SYDVKM in the germline V gene.

V and J are TRBV6-5 and TRBJ1-2; possibly TRBD1 for D (5 bases). The CDR3 contains 14 residues. V shed 6 bases and J shed 8 bases, with 19 bases lying between them. Germline CDR1 reads MNHEY; CDR2 reads SVGAGI. For the CDR3, the DNA is TGTGCCAGCAGGGAATCGGGCAGGGCAGGAGGCTACACCTTC. Its translation: CASRESGRAGGYTF.

The chain uses TRBV4-3 and TRBJ2-3; 10 bases align to TRBD2. V lost 2 bases, J lost 4 bases, and 3 bases stayed unmatched. This CDR3 contains 15 residues. CDR1 LGHNA and CDR2 YSLEER come from the germline V gene. As DNA, the CDR3 is TGCGCCAGCAGCCAAACTAGCGGGAACTCAGATACGCAGTATTTT. Residues: CASSQTSGNSDTQYF.